This TCR beta chain was recovered during a study of cytomegalovirus exposure and HLA in healthy donors. Whole-study findings and limits: The tendency of first-cohort TCR clusters to co-occur in the roughly 130 validation repertoires emerged from a later analysis.

The CDR3 is 15 amino acids. From germline, CDR1 is SNHLY and CDR2 FYNNEI. Unmatched junction bases numbered 8, after V lost 3 bases and J lost 6 bases. The donors were part of the validation cohort, which consisted of over a hundred subjects and was separate from the first cohort of about 650 subjects. A note on this clone: Its antigen is still unknown.

Sequencing was performed with immunoSEQ multiplex PCR; in TCRdb, only in-frame clones are kept and a portion is missing. This table holds 97,000 or so clones, roughly 95% found once. The rearrangement uses TRBV2 and TRBJ2-1, with TRBD2 matching 7 bases. The receptor was derived from a woman aged 18-29 years in good health and CMV-seronegative. The sample comprised PBMCs. The CDR3 DNA sequence: TGTGCCAGCAGTGATTGGGGCGGGAGAGGCAATGAGCAGTTCTTC. Residues: CASSDWGGRGNEQFF. The variable domain in full, completed from reference TRBV2 and TRBJ2-1, reads EPEVTQTPSHQVTQMGQEVILRCVPISNHLYFYWYRQILGQKVEFLVSFYNNEISEKSEIFDDQFSVERPDGSNFTLKIRSTKLEDSAMYFCASSDWGGRGNEQFFGPGTRLTVL.